The next 13 T cell receptor beta chains were all read from a single sample in a study of T cell responses to AZD1222 COVID-19 vaccine. Assay: immunoSEQ multiplex PCR; the TCRdb copy retains only in-frame clones and omits some. The top ten clones hold 0.9% of a sample with 150,000 to 200,000 clones, 85% to 95% of them seen once. This specimen consisted of peripheral blood, obtained on day 0 of AZD1222 vaccination. The source is an adult in good health.

V usage is TRBV5-1 and J usage is TRBJ2-5, with TRBD2 as a possible D gene (6 bases). The CDR3 covers 14 residues. The germline V and J ends were trimmed by 4 bases and 2 bases, with 12 bases remaining between them. Germline V gene lookup returns CDR1 SGHRS and CDR2 YFSETQ. The CDR3 sequence is CASSRGATQETQYF. DNA for the CDR3: TGCGCCAGCAGCCGCGGGGCTACTCAAGAGACCCAGTACTTC.

The chain combines TRBV15 with TRBJ2-1; 12 positions match TRBD2. Germline CDR1 LNHNV, CDR2 YYDKDF (reference sequence). Trimming at V came to 0 bases and at J to 0 bases, leaving 15 bases not matched to a gene. The CDR3 has 22 amino acids. CDR3 sequence reads: CATSRDQGSVLAGGPSYNEQFF. As DNA, the CDR3 is TGTGCCACCAGCAGAGATCAGGGAAGTGTACTAGCGGGGGGCCCCTCCTACAATGAGCAGTTCTTC.

This chain links TRBV19 with TRBJ1-1; D remains unclear. The V gene's germline CDR1 is LNHDA and CDR2 SQIVND (reference sequence). Trimming pared 6 bases from V and 2 bases from J, leaving 1 base between. CDR3 length equals 10 residues. CDR3 nucleotide sequence: TGTGCCAGTAGCAACACTGAAGCTTTCTTT. It yields the protein CASSNTEAFF.

V usage is TRBV5-1 and J usage is TRBJ1-6; no definite D call. Germline V lookup: CDR1 SGHRS, CDR2 YFSETQ. The germline V and J ends were trimmed by 4 bases and 9 bases, with 11 bases remaining between them. CDR3 length: 13 amino acids. CDR3 bases: TGCGCCAGCAGCCTTGACTTCGGTTCACCCCTCCACTTT. It codes for CASSLDFGSPLHF.

The CDR3 DNA sequence: TGTGCCAGCAGCATTAGCGGGATTTATGGCTACACCTTC. Protein: CASSISGIYGYTF. V gene TRBV11-2 combines with J gene TRBJ1-2; no firm D call. V was cut by 5 bases and J by 5 bases, with 12 bases left in between. Germline V gene sequence: CDR1 SGHAT, CDR2 FQNNGV. The CDR3 sequence is 13 residues long.

The chain links TRBV9 to TRBJ1-6; D possibly corresponds to TRBD1 (5 bases). Germline lookup yields CDR1 SGDLS and CDR2 YYNGEE. CDR3 size: 15 residues. The germline V and J ends were trimmed by 0 bases and 6 bases, with 10 bases remaining between them. In DNA, the CDR3 is TGTGCCAGCAGCGTAGGGGGACGGATTAATTCACCCCTCCACTTT. This codes for CASSVGGRINSPLHF.

V usage is TRBV5-1 and J usage is TRBJ2-7; 12 nucleotides agree with TRBD2. V dropped 0 bases and J dropped 5; count of bases not matched to a gene: 6. The CDR3 runs 16 residues. CDR1 and CDR2 (germline): SGHRS, YFSETQ. The CDR3 DNA reads as TGCGCCAGCAGCTTGGCAGGACTAGCGGGGATGAACGAGCAGTACTTC. Residues: CASSLAGLAGMNEQYF.

The chain carries TRBV18 and TRBJ1-2; D unclear. With 3 bases removed from V and 2 bases from J, the gap between germline ends came to 13 bases. The CDR3 runs to 15 residues. CDR1 is KGHSH, CDR2 LQKENI, per germline. The CDR3 loop is CASSPRAVPNYGYTF. CDR3 DNA: TGTGCCAGCTCACCCCGAGCAGTGCCCAACTATGGCTACACCTTC.

The genes are TRBV7-2 and TRBJ2-7; 7 bases fit TRBD1. CDR1 is SGHTA, CDR2 FQGNSA, per germline. Trimming removed 2 bases from V and 5 bases from J; junction bases left unmatched: 9. There are 15 residues in the CDR3. The DNA of the CDR3 is TGTGCCAGCAGCTTAACAGGACAGGAATTCGACGAGCAGTACTTC. It translates to CASSLTGQEFDEQYF.

The chain recombines TRBV9 with TRBJ1-2; the D is unclear. This CDR3 has 11 residues. Trimming took off 3 bases at V and 8 bases at J, with 8 bases between the two ends. Germline V lookup: CDR1 SGDLS, CDR2 YYNGEE. The CDR3 protein is CASSAARGYTF. The CDR3 DNA follows: TGTGCCAGCAGCGCCGCTCGGGGCTACACCTTC.

This clone was recorded once. This chain uses TRBV9 with TRBJ2-7; 8 nucleotides agree with TRBD1. In germline, CDR1 is SGDLS, CDR2 YYNGEE. This CDR3 has 15 residues. Unmatched junction bases numbered 12, after V lost 4 bases and J lost 6 bases. CDR3 nucleotide sequence: TGTGCCAGCAGCCCCCGGACAGGGTTATTGGTCGAGCAGTACTTC. Translating it yields CASSPRTGLLVEQYF.

This clone was detected once. The genes are TRBV7-8 and TRBJ2-7, with TRBD1 identical over 7 bases. CDR1 and CDR2 (germline): SGHVS, FQNEAQ. This CDR3 comprises 17 residues. After removal of 0 bases from V and 1 base from J, the junction contained 9 bases not matched to a gene. Here the CDR3 reads CASSLALKQGISYEQYF. DNA of the CDR3: TGTGCCAGCAGCTTAGCGCTAAAACAGGGGATTTCCTACGAGCAGTACTTC.

V and J are TRBV2 and TRBJ1-3; D is unclear. Germline-derived CDR1 and CDR2 are SNHLY and FYNNEI. CDR3 length: 15 amino acids. V was cut by 5 bases and J by 0 bases, with 11 bases left in between. CDR3 loop: CASSSRPSSGNTIYF. CDR3 in DNA: TGTGCCAGCAGTTCCCGACCCAGCTCTGGAAACACCATATATTTT.